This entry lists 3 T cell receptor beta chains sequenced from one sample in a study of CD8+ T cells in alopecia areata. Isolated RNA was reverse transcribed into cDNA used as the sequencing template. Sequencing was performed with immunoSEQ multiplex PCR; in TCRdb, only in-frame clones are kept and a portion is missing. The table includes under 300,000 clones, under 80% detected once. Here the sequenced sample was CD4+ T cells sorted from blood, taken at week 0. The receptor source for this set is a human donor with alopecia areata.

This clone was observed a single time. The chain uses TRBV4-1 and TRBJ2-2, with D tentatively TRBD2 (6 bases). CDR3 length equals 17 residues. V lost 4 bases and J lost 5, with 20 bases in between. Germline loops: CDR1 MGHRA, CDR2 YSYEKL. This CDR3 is CASSREAPPEGTGELFF. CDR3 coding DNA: TGCGCCAGCAGCCGCGAGGCTCCCCCGGAGGGGACCGGGGAGCTGTTTTTT.

CDR3 loop: CASSLDRRDSPLHF. The CDR3 DNA is TGTGCCAGCAGCTTAGATCGGAGGGATTCACCCCTCCACTTT. V and J are TRBV11-2 and TRBJ1-6; D is ambiguous. CDR1 is SGHAT, CDR2 FQNNGV, per germline. This CDR3 region has 14 residues. Trimming cost V 0 bases and J 8 bases, with 8 bases left between them. Full variable domain (rest looked up from reference TRBV11-2 and TRBJ1-6): EAGVAQSPRYKIIEKRQSVAFWCNPISGHATLYWYQQILGQGPKLLIQFQNNGVVDDSQLPKDRFSAERLKGVDSTLKIQPAKLEDSAVYLCASSLDRRDSPLHFGNGTRLTVT.

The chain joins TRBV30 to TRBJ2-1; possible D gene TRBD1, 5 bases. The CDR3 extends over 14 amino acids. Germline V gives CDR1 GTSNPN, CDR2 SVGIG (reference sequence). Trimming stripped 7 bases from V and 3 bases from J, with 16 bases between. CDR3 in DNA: TGTGCCTTCAATCTTCAGGGCTACTACAATGAGCAGTTCTTC. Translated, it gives CAFNLQGYYNEQFF.